The 26 T cell receptor beta chains presented below share a single source sample, sequenced in a study of blood T cells in healthy people across ages. Together with a sample-barcoded 5' primer, a J-beta primer mix was included in a second PCR lasting about 7 to 11 cycles. A single record per CDR3 protein comes from TCRdb applying MiXCR to the 5' RACE reads. This table has about 580,000 distinct CDR3 sequences, around half appearing once. Material: blood. The receptors shown here come from an elderly man in good health.

J is TRBJ1-5 and V is TRBV6-2 or TRBV6-3; D ambiguous. The germline V and J ends were trimmed by 4 bases and 7 bases, with 11 bases remaining between them. Germline assignment: CDR1 MNHEY and CDR2 SVGEGT. CDR3 length equals 13 residues. Written as DNA, the CDR3 is TGTGCCAGCAGTTCCGGGTCGGGGCAGCCCCAGCATTTT. Protein product: CASSSGSGQPQHF.

The rearrangement joins TRBV20-1 to TRBJ1-6, with 7 bases fitting TRBD1. The J segment lost 6 bases and the V segment lost 3 bases, leaving 11 bases of the junction unmatched. This CDR3 region has 16 residues. Germline loops: CDR1 DFQATT, CDR2 SNEGSKA (reference sequence). CDR3 sequence: CSASRQGLITNSPLHF. The CDR3 DNA reads TGCAGTGCTAGCAGACAGGGCTTGATAACTAATTCACCCCTCCACTTT.

The chain links TRBV25-1 to TRBJ2-7; no reliable D call. The J call may be mistaken, given a closer DNA end match to TRBJ2-5. There are 12 residues in the CDR3. CDR1 MGHDK and CDR2 SYGVNS come from the germline V gene. The CDR3 region is CASSEWLETQYF. The CDR3 bases are TGTGCCAGCAGTGAATGGTTGGAGACCCAGTACTTC.

About this clonotype: One end of the junction is discordant with germline, which a read error may explain. The rearrangement uses TRBV20-1 and TRBJ2-7; TRBD2 matches 11 bases. Germline CDR1 and CDR2: DFQATT and SNEGSKA (reference sequence). This CDR3 contains 14 residues. The CDR3 is CSARGQELAGEPYF. CDR3 coding DNA: TGCAGTGCTAGAGGCCAGGAACTAGCGGGAGAGCCGTACTTC.

This chain uses TRBV5-6 with TRBJ1-4, with D possibly matching TRBD1 (6 bases). CDR1 is SGHDT, CDR2 YYEEEE, per germline. The length of the CDR3 is 12 residues. Trimming stripped 4 bases from V and 10 bases from J, with 11 bases between. CDR3 nucleotides: TGTGCCAGCAGCCCGTGGGGGGCAAAACTGTTTTTT. It is translated as CASSPWGAKLFF.

The chain recombines TRBV7-2 with TRBJ2-7; 8 positions agree with TRBD2. The germline V gene has CDR1 SGHTA and CDR2 FQGNSA. V was clipped by 5 bases and J by 2 bases; unmatched bases: 8. The CDR3 length is 15 residues. This CDR3 is CASSPPGLVPYEQYF. The CDR3 DNA follows: TGTGCCAGCAGCCCACCGGGACTAGTTCCCTACGAGCAGTACTTC.

The V gene is TRBV11-2, the J gene TRBJ1-2; a possible D gene is TRBD1 (6 bases). The CDR3 totals 15 residues. The germline CDR1 and CDR2 sequences are SGHAT and FQNNGV. The V gene lost 5 bases and the J gene lost 3 bases, with 16 bases spanning the gap. The CDR3 DNA follows: TGTGCCAGCAGCACTCACGACAGGTCCCACTATGGCTACACCTTC. This gives the protein CASSTHDRSHYGYTF.

This clonotype was detected only once. The CDR3 sequence is CSARLGEETQYF. The CDR3 DNA sequence: TGCAGTGCTAGACTGGGGGAAGAGACCCAGTACTTC. The V gene is TRBV20-1, the J gene TRBJ2-5; D may correspond to TRBD1 or TRBD2 (5 bases each). Trimming pared 2 bases from V and 3 bases from J, leaving 7 bases between. Germline V gives CDR1 DFQATT, CDR2 SNEGSKA (reference sequence). This CDR3 region has 12 residues.

This sequence joins TRBV11-2 and TRBJ2-1; 9 positions agree with TRBD1. Unmatched junction bases numbered 8, after V lost 5 bases and J lost 6 bases. Per the germline V gene, CDR1 is SGHAT and CDR2 is FQNNGV. This CDR3 contains 15 residues. CDR3: CASSHPGQGFNEQFF. CDR3 DNA: TGTGCCAGCAGCCATCCGGGACAGGGTTTCAATGAGCAGTTCTTC.

This clonotype was detected a few times. The junction departs from the called germline gene at one end, perhaps through a read error. V usage is TRBV30 and J usage is TRBJ1-1; D uncertain. This CDR3 is 11 amino acids long. The germline V gene has CDR1 GTSNPN and CDR2 SVGIG (reference sequence). The CDR3 nucleotides read TGTGCCGGGAGTGTAAGGACTGAAGCTTTCTTT. Translated: CAGSVRTEAFF.

The chain is built from TRBV7-2 and TRBJ2-7; 9 positions match TRBD2. Germline V gene data show CDR1 as SGHTA and CDR2 as FQGNSA. V dropped 3 bases and J dropped 6; count of bases not matched to a gene: 15. The CDR3 consists of 17 residues. This CDR3 is CASSFTGPRGGGPEQYF. The CDR3 DNA reads as TGTGCCAGCAGCTTTACAGGTCCTCGCGGGGGGGGTCCCGAGCAGTACTTC.

V gene TRBV12-3 or TRBV12-4 combines with J gene TRBJ2-7; D could derive from TRBD1 or TRBD2 (5 bases each). Trimming cost V 8 bases and J 4 bases, with 21 bases left between them. The CDR3 is 15 residues long. CDR3 amino acids: CASGPRGGPLYEQYF. The DNA of the CDR3 is TGTGCCAGCGGCCCGAGGGGCGGCCCTCTATACGAGCAGTACTTC.

This chain links TRBV2 with TRBJ1-1; no firm D call. The CDR3 has 14 amino acids. Germline V gene sequence: CDR1 SNHLY, CDR2 FYNNEI. The ends were cut back, 2 bases at V and 4 bases at J, with 11 bases in the middle. The CDR3 here is CASSERSLITEAFF. The CDR3 coding sequence is TGTGCCAGCAGTGAAAGGTCACTGATCACTGAAGCTTTCTTT.

Many counts were recorded for this clonotype. V usage is TRBV6-5 and J usage is TRBJ2-7; TRBD1 or TRBD2 may be the D gene (5 bases each). From germline, CDR1 is MNHEY and CDR2 SVGAGI. V lost 6 bases to trimming and J lost 0 bases, with 18 bases between them. This CDR3 is built from 16 residues. The CDR3 DNA reads as TGTGCCAGCAGAACCCGCCGGGACGGAAGCTCCTACGAGCAGTACTTC. It specifies CASRTRRDGSSYEQYF.

This chain joins TRBV9 and TRBJ2-1; 11 bases align to TRBD2. Germline lookup yields CDR1 SGDLS and CDR2 YYNGEE. V was clipped by 0 bases and J by 3 bases; unmatched bases: 5. This CDR3 has 17 amino acids. This CDR3 reads CASSVDIAGGCYNEQFF. The CDR3 coding sequence is TGTGCCAGCAGCGTAGATATAGCGGGAGGGTGCTACAATGAGCAGTTCTTC.

This clonotype has only a few counts. This chain uses TRBV4-3 with TRBJ2-5; D might be TRBD1 or TRBD2, each matching 6 bases. V lost 3 bases and J lost 1, with 9 bases in between. Germline V gene lookup returns CDR1 LGHNA and CDR2 YSLEER. This CDR3 contains 14 residues. This CDR3 is CASSQRDTQETQYF. In DNA form, the CDR3 reads TGCGCCAGCAGCCAGCGGGACACCCAAGAGACCCAGTACTTC.

This chain links TRBV3-1 with TRBJ1-1, with D possibly being TRBD1 (5 bases). This CDR3 spans 14 amino acids. The germline gives CDR1 LGHDT, CDR2 YNNKEL (reference sequence). The V end lost 1 base, the J end lost 6 bases, and 12 bases lay between the germline ends. CDR3 in DNA: TGTGCCAGCAGCCAAGTGGTAGGGGCGGCTGAAGCTTTCTTT. Translating it yields CASSQVVGAAEAFF.

The chain has TRBV5-6 and TRBJ2-5, with 7 bases lining up with TRBD1. The CDR3 runs to 15 residues. CDR1 and CDR2 from the germline V gene are SGHDT and YYEEEE. The ends lost 3 bases at V and 1 base at J; junction bases unmatched: 6. The CDR3 reads CASSWGTETQETQYF. The CDR3 nucleotides read TGTGCCAGCAGCTGGGGGACAGAGACCCAAGAGACCCAGTACTTC.

In this sample, this clonotype turned up a few times. V usage is TRBV6-2 or TRBV6-3 and J usage is TRBJ2-1; weak D call: TRBD1 (6 bases). V shed 7 bases and J shed 2 bases, with 18 bases lying between them. From germline, CDR1 is MNHEY and CDR2 SVGEGT. The CDR3 runs 16 residues. The DNA of the CDR3 is TGTGCCAGCACCAGGACAGCCCAAATAACCTACAATGAGCAGTTCTTC. Translating it yields CASTRTAQITYNEQFF.

Concerning this clonotype itself: The junction differs from germline at one of its ends, possibly a read error. The CDR3 region has the DNA TGTGACAGCAGCGAGACAGGGCGGGATACGCAGTATTTT. Translation: CDSSETGRDTQYF. The chain recombines TRBV9 with TRBJ2-3; 7 bases align to TRBD1. From germline, CDR1 is SGDLS and CDR2 YYNGEE. The CDR3 length is 13 residues.

This clonotype was counted ten times or more. CDR3 amino acids: CASSYSGSYTF. DNA of the CDR3: TGTGCCAGCAGTTACTCCGGGAGCTACACCTTC. V usage is TRBV6-5 and J usage is TRBJ1-2; no reliable D call. The CDR3 runs to 11 residues. V was clipped by 0 bases and J by 9 bases, with 5 bases between them. Germline V gives CDR1 MNHEY, CDR2 SVGAGI.

The chain couples TRBV14 to TRBJ2-7; D is perhaps TRBD2 (6 bases). The germline CDR1 and CDR2 sequences are SGHDN and FVKESK. V dropped 8 bases and J dropped 6 bases, with 17 bases sitting between them. The CDR3 totals 13 residues. Here the CDR3 reads CASGTARVGEQYF. The CDR3 DNA reads as TGTGCCAGCGGGACTGCAAGGGTCGGCGAGCAGTACTTC.

On this clonotype: As the CDR3 is not closed by the conserved phenylalanine or tryptophan, this likely results from a read error. This sequence joins TRBV7-2 and TRBJ2-3; the D gene is possibly TRBD2 (6 bases). V was cut by 5 bases and J by 2 bases, with 14 bases left in between. The CDR3 sequence is 15 residues long. The germline gives CDR1 SGHTA, CDR2 FQGNSA. DNA of the CDR3: TGTGCCAGCAGCCCCCGGAGGGGCCCCACAGATACGCAGTATTCT. This encodes CASSPRRGPTDTQYS.

The chain links TRBV12-3 or TRBV12-4 to TRBJ2-3; TRBD2 might be the D (6 bases). The germline V and J ends were trimmed by 3 bases and 5 bases, with 18 bases remaining between them. The CDR3 has 16 residues. CDR3 nucleotides: TGTGCCAGCAGTTTGGGGAGAACCGACGGGGGAGATACGCAGTATTTT. It codes for CASSLGRTDGGDTQYF.

This chain links TRBV6-5 with TRBJ2-7, with TRBD1 matching 9 bases. J lost 3 bases, V lost 6 bases, and 9 bases had no gene match. CDR3 size: 15 residues. CDR1 and CDR2 (germline): MNHEY, SVGAGI. The CDR3 DNA reads TGTGCCAGCAGCAGGGCGGGACAGGGTTTCTACGAGCAGTACTTC. It encodes CASSRAGQGFYEQYF.

This clonotype was counted between two and nine times. V gene TRBV27 combines with J gene TRBJ1-6; D not resolved. The V and J ends lost 0 bases and 0 bases respectively, with 6 bases between them. CDR1 MNHEY and CDR2 SMNVEV come from the germline V gene (reference sequence). There are 16 residues in the CDR3. CDR3 bases: TGTGCCAGCAGTTTATCCAGCGTCTCCTATAATTCACCCCTCCACTTT. Amino acid sequence: CASSLSSVSYNSPLHF.